This record concerns one T cell receptor (beta chain) sequence. Its antigen is currently unknown. No DNA is shown, since the ends of the CDR3 on it are uncertain; the CDR3 is the one TCRdb lists. Sequencing used immunoSEQ multiplex PCR; TCRdb keeps in-frame clones, though not all of them. The sample includes approximately 710,000 clones, about 90% of them seen just once. The sample originates from a study of shared clonotypes between healthy human individuals. Study background: Each donor's CD8 memory used one plate, CD8 naive two, each CD4 subset three.

CDR1 and CDR2 (germline): SGHNT, YENEEA. The CDR3 adds up to 17 amino acids, both ends counted. Study outcomes and limitations: The naive CD4 repertoires of several donors were compared, and roughly 5% of clonotypes were shared.

J is TRBJ2-3 and V is TRBV11-3; the table names TRBD1, a call not compared with the DNA. The receptor was derived from a young man in good health. Some clones in this sample may be carry-over from other donors' samples. The sample comprised memory CD8+ T cells from PBMCs. As to subset: CD45RO+ cells pooled with CCR7-negative TemRA cells. This chain's CDR3 is CASSFGAGQGGTDTQYF.